The 24 T cell receptor beta chains in this list originate from one sample, sequenced in a study of PD-1 blockade in classical Hodgkin lymphoma. Clones were read by immunoSEQ multiplex PCR, and TCRdb kept only the in-frame ones, dropping some. The table has roughly 7,500 clones, about three fifths seen once. Time point meaning: cycle 4 day 1 (C4D1), after five to seven weeks of nivolumab. Relapse after autologous stem cell transplantation occurred in every patient, and brentuximab vedotin exposure varied. Magnetic negative selection, applied to thawed PBMCs, was used to isolate the CD8+ T cells. The sequencing used CD8+ T cells from blood, collected before the fourth cycle of nivolumab. The source is a human donor with classical Hodgkin lymphoma.

The CDR3 coding sequence is TGTGCCAGCAGCCAAGATAAGGGGGCCTATGAAGCTTTCTTT. It codes for CASSQDKGAYEAFF. J is TRBJ1-1 and V is TRBV4-2; 7 nucleotides agree with TRBD1. In germline, CDR1 is LGHNA, CDR2 YNFKEQ. The CDR3 sequence is 14 residues long. Trimming cost V 0 bases and J 7 bases; bases outside gene matches: 5.

The chain combines TRBV5-1 with TRBJ2-5, with a tentative D call TRBD2 (5 bases). The ends were cut back, 4 bases at V and 4 bases at J, with 17 bases in the middle. Germline V CDR1 and CDR2: SGHRS, YFSETQ. There are 15 residues in the CDR3. CDR3 sequence reads: CASSLRAARGETQYF. The CDR3 DNA reads as TGCGCCAGCAGCCTACGGGCCGCCCGGGGAGAGACCCAGTACTTC.

The rearrangement joins TRBV10-1 to TRBJ1-1, with no clear D. V gave up 8 bases and J gave up 1 base, with 8 bases separating them. In germline, CDR1 is WNHNN, CDR2 SYGVQD (reference sequence). There are 12 residues in the CDR3. CDR3 sequence (DNA): TGCGCCAGCGGTGCGCCGAACACTGAAGCTTTCTTT. Protein product: CASGAPNTEAFF.

This clone was counted only a few times. This rearrangement joins TRBV5-1 to TRBJ1-2; tentative D call: TRBD1 (6 bases). The V gene's germline CDR1 is SGHRS and CDR2 YFSETQ. The length of the CDR3 is 17 residues. Trimming left V 4 bases short and J 2 bases short, with 21 bases between. The CDR3 loop reads CASSNPKGVEKNYGYTF. CDR3 in DNA: TGCGCCAGCAGCAACCCGAAGGGGGTGGAGAAAAACTATGGCTACACCTTC.

This clone was recorded once. This chain connects TRBV4-1 to TRBJ2-1; D is uncertain. V lost 1 base to trimming and J lost 8 bases, with 18 bases between them. This CDR3 has 16 residues. Germline V CDR1 and CDR2: MGHRA, YSYEKL. As DNA, the CDR3 is TGCGCCAGCAGCCAAGTGAATCTGGTAGCAATCGATGAGCAGTTCTTC. Amino acid sequence: CASSQVNLVAIDEQFF.

In its sample, this clone was seen a few times. The chain carries TRBV4-2 and TRBJ2-3; 10 bases match TRBD2. V was clipped by 0 bases and J by 3 bases; unmatched bases: 6. Germline V gene data show CDR1 as LGHNA and CDR2 as YNFKEQ. The CDR3 consists of 17 residues. CDR3 residues: CASSQEYASGRTDTQYF. The CDR3 DNA sequence: TGTGCCAGCAGCCAAGAATATGCTAGCGGGAGAACAGATACGCAGTATTTT.

This clone was recorded only once. The chain uses TRBV14 and TRBJ2-1; 9 nucleotides align to TRBD2. The CDR3 covers 13 residues. The germline gives CDR1 SGHDN, CDR2 FVKESK. Losses at the gene ends were 6 bases for V and 4 bases for J; bases not matched to a gene: 1. The CDR3 loop reads CASRTSGYNEQFF. CDR3 bases: TGTGCCAGCAGGACTAGCGGATACAATGAGCAGTTCTTC.

CDR3 DNA: TGCGCCAGCAGCCCTGGACAGGGGAAAGGCTCTGGGGCCAACGTCCTGACTTTC. Protein product: CASSPGQGKGSGANVLTF. The V gene is TRBV4-1, the J gene TRBJ2-6, with 9 bases identical to TRBD1. The CDR3 is 18 amino acids. Germline loops: CDR1 MGHRA, CDR2 YSYEKL. Unmatched junction bases numbered 7, after V lost 4 bases and J lost 0 bases.

This clone appeared a few times. The rearrangement links TRBV4-1 to TRBJ1-1; TRBD1 might be the D (5 bases). Per the germline V gene, CDR1 is MGHRA and CDR2 is YSYEKL. Deletions cut 3 bases from V and 2 bases from J, with 13 bases between. The CDR3 totals 15 residues. DNA of the CDR3: TGCGCCAGCAGCCACCCACAGGTCGGTAACACTGAAGCTTTCTTT. It translates to CASSHPQVGNTEAFF.

The chain joins TRBV7-8 to TRBJ2-7, with 13 bases identical to TRBD2. CDR1 and CDR2 (germline): SGHVS, FQNEAQ. V gave up 5 bases and J gave up 4 bases; unmatched junction bases: 14. This CDR3 is 18 amino acids long. The CDR3, as DNA: TGTGCCAGCAGCCATGGACTAGCGGGAGTTATGAGTGAGTACGAGCAGTACTTC. Translated: CASSHGLAGVMSEYEQYF.

This clone was detected a few times. This rearrangement joins TRBV6-6 to TRBJ2-7; 7 bases are shared with TRBD1. The germline CDR1 and CDR2 sequences are MNHNY and SVGAGI (reference sequence). V lost 6 bases to trimming and J lost 5 bases; unmatched junction nucleotides: 4. The length of the CDR3 is 12 residues. Written as DNA, the CDR3 is TGTGCCAGCAGCGACAGGGTAGACGAGCAGTACTTC. Its translation is CASSDRVDEQYF.

The rearrangement joins TRBV28 to TRBJ2-1; D possibly corresponds to TRBD2 (6 bases). Looked up from germline, CDR1 is MDHEN and CDR2 is SYDVKM. V gave up 6 bases and J gave up 13 bases, with 16 bases separating them. The CDR3 is 12 amino acids. CDR3 residues: CASSWDFLEQFF. The CDR3 DNA reads TGTGCCAGCAGCTGGGACTTCCTGGAACAGTTCTTC.

This clone has just a few counts. This rearrangement joins TRBV6-1 to TRBJ2-7; TRBD1 agrees at 7 bases. Germline assignment: CDR1 MNHNS and CDR2 SASEGT. This CDR3 is 16 amino acids long. The trim removed 1 base at V and 2 bases at J, leaving 8 bases unmatched. Written as DNA, the CDR3 is TGTGCCAGCAGTGAAGGCTTCGGGACAGCCACCTACGAGCAGTACTTC. Residues: CASSEGFGTATYEQYF.

The rearrangement joins TRBV11-2 to TRBJ2-7; D possibly uses TRBD1 or TRBD2 (5 bases each). The V gene lost 1 base and the J gene lost 7 bases, with 14 bases spanning the gap. CDR1 and CDR2 (germline): SGHAT, FQNNGV. This CDR3 has 14 amino acids. The DNA of the CDR3 is TGTGCCAGCAGCTTAGGGCCCGGGGCAGGGGAGCAGTACTTC. This codes for CASSLGPGAGEQYF.

This chain connects TRBV28 to TRBJ2-7; 11 nucleotides match TRBD2. CDR1 and CDR2 from the germline V gene are MDHEN and SYDVKM. The V segment lost 2 bases and the J segment 6 bases; nucleotides outside the gene matches: 9. CDR3 size: 16 residues. The CDR3 here is CASSLRLAGTLGEQYF. DNA of the CDR3: TGTGCCAGCAGTTTACGACTAGCGGGAACGCTTGGCGAGCAGTACTTC.

This clone has only a few counts. The V gene is TRBV5-4, the J gene TRBJ2-1, with D unclear. In germline, CDR1 is SGHNT, CDR2 YYREEE (reference sequence). V lost 7 bases and J 2 bases, leaving 16 bases between the germline ends. This CDR3 is 15 amino acids long. The DNA for the CDR3 is TGTGCCAGCCTCGCAAGCGAACATCCCTACAATGAGCAGTTCTTC. Translating it yields CASLASEHPYNEQFF.

The chain is built from TRBV7-8 and TRBJ2-7; D call uncertain. Germline V lookup: CDR1 SGHVS, CDR2 FQNEAQ. This CDR3 is built from 15 residues. V lost 5 bases, J lost 2 bases, and 16 bases lay in between. CDR3 residues: CASSKTAAATYEQYF. The CDR3 coding sequence is TGTGCCAGCAGCAAGACCGCCGCAGCCACCTACGAGCAGTACTTC.

V gene TRBV19 combines with J gene TRBJ2-7; tentatively, D is TRBD1 (6 bases). V lost 6 bases and J lost 0, with 9 bases in between. Germline V gene sequence: CDR1 LNHDA, CDR2 SQIVND (reference sequence). The CDR3 is made up of 13 amino acids. The CDR3 loop reads CASRDRTSYEQYF. CDR3 coding DNA: TGTGCCAGTAGGGACAGAACCTCCTACGAGCAGTACTTC. Combining the CDR3 with reference TRBV19 and TRBJ2-7 gives the whole variable domain DGGITQSPKYLFRKEGQNVTLSCEQNLNHDAMYWYRQDPGQGLRLIYYSQIVNDFQKGDIAEGYSVSREKKESFPLTVTSAQKNPTAFYLCASRDRTSYEQYFGPGTRLTVT.

The chain joins TRBV29-1 to TRBJ2-7; 11 bases map to TRBD2. The J segment lost 2 bases and the V segment lost 1 base, leaving 4 bases of the junction unmatched. There are 15 residues in the CDR3. Germline CDR1 is SQVTM and CDR2 is ANQGSEA. The chain's CDR3 is CSVEGTSGSPYEQYF. CDR3 coding DNA: TGCAGCGTTGAAGGAACTAGCGGGAGTCCCTACGAGCAGTACTTC.

The chain joins TRBV2 to TRBJ2-7, with D perhaps matching TRBD2 (5 bases). CDR3 length: 14 amino acids. The germline V and J ends were trimmed by 2 bases and 4 bases, with 12 bases remaining between them. Germline V lookup: CDR1 SNHLY, CDR2 FYNNEI. DNA for the CDR3: TGTGCCAGCAGTGAAAGAACTAGGCTTTACGAGCAGTACTTC. It translates to CASSERTRLYEQYF.

The chain uses TRBV28 and TRBJ1-1; D gene ambiguous. The CDR3 is 15 amino acids. Per the germline V gene, CDR1 is MDHEN and CDR2 is SYDVKM. V was pared by 2 bases and J by 0 bases, with 10 bases between. The CDR3, as DNA: TGTGCCAGCAGTTTAGGGCCCGGGATGAACACTGAAGCTTTCTTT. Translating gives CASSLGPGMNTEAFF.

In its sample, this clone is medium-sized. The chain is built from TRBV7-8 and TRBJ2-1, with 9 bases matching TRBD1. The CDR3 extends over 17 amino acids. CDR1 is SGHVS and CDR2 is FQNEAQ in the germline V gene. The V gene end was trimmed by 3 bases and the J gene end by 1 base; junction bases not matched to a gene: 7. CDR3 in DNA: TGTGCCAGCAGCTTGGAGGGACAGGGTGATTCCTACAATGAGCAGTTCTTC. Protein: CASSLEGQGDSYNEQFF.

This chain joins TRBV7-3 and TRBJ2-5; 9 nucleotides match TRBD1. V trimming: 5 bases; J trimming: 5 bases; junction bases outside the gene matches: 9. CDR1 SGHTA and CDR2 FQGTGA come from the germline V gene. The CDR3 runs 15 residues. The chain's CDR3 is CASSPRDRVGETQYF. CDR3 coding DNA: TGTGCCAGCAGCCCTCGGGACAGGGTGGGGGAGACCCAGTACTTC.

J is TRBJ1-1 and V is TRBV30; D ambiguous. In germline, CDR1 is GTSNPN, CDR2 SVGIG (reference sequence). The CDR3 extends over 13 amino acids. With 8 bases removed from V and 1 base from J, the gap between germline ends came to 14 bases. CDR3: CAGISGKNTEAFF. CDR3 nucleotide sequence: TGTGCCGGTATCTCGGGGAAGAACACTGAAGCTTTCTTT.